The 28 T cell receptor beta chains below all came from one sample that was sequenced in a study of blood T cells in healthy people across ages. PCR was performed a second time for roughly 7 to 12 cycles using a sample-barcoded 5' primer and a J-beta primer mix. Via MiXCR, TCRdb re-called the 5' RACE reads, giving one row per CDR3 protein. The data contain over 1,200,000 distinct CDR3 sequences, roughly 59% of them seen just once; the ten biggest clones take up 5% to 7%. The material sequenced was blood. These receptors came from a young man in good health.

The V call is TRBV9, the J call TRBJ2-4; 8 bases match TRBD1. TRBJ2-7 explains the end of the DNA better; the J call may be wrong. CDR1 and CDR2 from the germline V gene are SGDLS and YYNGEE. CDR3 size: 15 residues. The CDR3: CASSVARTGLHEQYF. CDR3 nucleotide sequence: TGTGCCAGCAGCGTAGCCAGGACAGGGCTCCACGAGCAGTACTTC.

This clonotype came up a few times. The chain couples TRBV20-1 to TRBJ2-5, with D tentatively TRBD2 (6 bases). The J call is doubtful: the DNA matches TRBJ2-7 better. CDR3 length: 14 amino acids. Germline V gives CDR1 DFQATT, CDR2 SNEGSKA (reference sequence). CDR3 nucleotide sequence: TGCAGTGCTAGCCCATCGGGGGAACGTTACGAGCAGTACTTC. This encodes CSASPSGERYEQYF.

The table lists this clonotype with a count of one. V and J are TRBV6-1 and TRBJ1-5; 7 nucleotides align to TRBD1. CDR3 size: 17 residues. The V gene's germline CDR1 is MNHNS and CDR2 SASEGT. V shed 2 bases, J shed 0 bases, and the junction held 7 bases outside the gene matches. The CDR3 protein is CASSESTGQYSNQPQHF. CDR3 sequence (DNA): TGTGCCAGCAGTGAATCGACAGGGCAATATAGCAATCAGCCCCAGCATTTT.

The chain employs TRBV7-2 and TRBJ1-1; 9 bases agree with TRBD1. CDR1 is SGHTA, CDR2 FQGNSA, per germline. This CDR3 contains 11 residues. J lost 11 bases, V lost 5 bases, and 3 bases had no gene match. The CDR3 region is CASSAGQGAFF. CDR3 DNA sequence: TGTGCCAGCAGCGCCGGACAGGGGGCTTTCTTT.

The chain employs TRBV6-6 and TRBJ2-3, with D perhaps being TRBD1 or TRBD2 (6 bases each). This CDR3 comprises 15 residues. Germline values: CDR1 MNHNY, CDR2 SVGAGI (reference sequence). Trimming took 6 bases from V and 4 from J, leaving 17 bases between them. CDR3 sequence reads: CASRLLADSPDTQYF. DNA for the CDR3: TGTGCCAGCAGGTTATTAGCGGACAGCCCAGATACGCAGTATTTT.

The gene calls are TRBV2 and TRBJ2-1, with 8 bases identical to TRBD1. The germline V gene encodes CDR1 SNHLY and CDR2 FYNNEI. V was pared by 9 bases and J by 6 bases, with 4 bases of the junction left unmatched. CDR3 length: 12 residues. The CDR3 nucleotides are TGTGCCAGGAGGACAGGGTCCAATGAGCAGTTCTTC. Translation gives CARRTGSNEQFF.

This clonotype was seen only once. The chain recombines TRBV2 with TRBJ2-1; tentative D call: TRBD2 (6 bases). CDR3 length equals 16 residues. V gave up 6 bases and J gave up 1 base, with 16 bases separating them. Germline V gives CDR1 SNHLY, CDR2 FYNNEI. The CDR3 DNA reads TGTGCCAGCAGCCTCGAGGGCGCGGGGTCCTACAATGAGCAGTTCTTC. Protein product: CASSLEGAGSYNEQFF.

The chain joins TRBV2 to TRBJ1-2; tentative D call: TRBD1 (5 bases). V dropped 6 bases and J dropped 0 bases, with 17 bases sitting between them. The CDR3 covers 16 residues. From germline, CDR1 is SNHLY and CDR2 FYNNEI. The CDR3 DNA reads TGTGCCAGCAGCTCAACGACAGCCAGAGCTAACTATGGCTACACCTTC. This gives the protein CASSSTTARANYGYTF.

The chain is built from TRBV12-3 or TRBV12-4 and TRBJ2-3, with D uncertain. V gave up 1 base and J gave up 4 bases, with 12 bases separating them. The CDR3 has 15 amino acids. The CDR3 is CASSLGSWAPDTQYF. In DNA, the CDR3 is TGTGCCAGCAGTTTAGGGTCCTGGGCCCCAGATACGCAGTATTTT.

The CDR3 here is CASSGTAREQYF. Written as DNA, the CDR3 is TGTGCCAGCAGCGGGACTGCACGCGAGCAGTACTTC. The genes are TRBV7-9 and TRBJ2-5, with a weak D call TRBD2 (6 bases). The J call could be wrong; TRBJ2-7 is a better fit for the DNA end. CDR1 and CDR2 from the germline V gene are SEHNR and FQNEAQ (reference sequence). The CDR3 extends over 12 amino acids.

This chain connects TRBV5-6 to TRBJ2-7; perhaps TRBD2 as D (5 bases). Judging by the DNA end, TRBJ2-5 fits better; the J call may be wrong. The germline gives CDR1 SGHDT, CDR2 YYEEEE. The CDR3 consists of 13 residues. CDR3 nucleotides: TGTGCCAGCAGCTTTGGGGAGTCGGAGACCCAGTACTTC. Its translation is CASSFGESETQYF.

The J gene is TRBJ1-5, the V gene TRBV9; possible D gene TRBD1, 5 bases. The CDR3 length is 14 residues. Germline CDR1 is SGDLS and CDR2 is YYNGEE. V lost 2 bases and J 10 bases, leaving 16 bases between the germline ends. CDR3 loop: CASSVGGEETPQHF. DNA for the CDR3: TGTGCCAGCAGCGTGGGGGGGGAGGAGACCCCCCAGCATTTT.

The chain combines TRBV6-2 or TRBV6-3 with TRBJ2-5, with 8 bases fitting TRBD2. The CDR3 consists of 18 residues. Germline V gene sequence: CDR1 MNHEY, CDR2 SVGEGT. J was trimmed by 1 base and V by 2 bases; bases with no gene match: 12. The CDR3 region has the DNA TGTGCCAGCAGTTACCCGGGAGGGATTGGGGTAGCCCAAGAGACCCAGTACTTC. The encoded protein is CASSYPGGIGVAQETQYF.

The chain employs TRBV29-1 and TRBJ2-7; TRBD2 aligns across 12 bases. V was pared by 5 bases and J by 6 bases, with 5 bases of the junction left unmatched. Germline V lookup: CDR1 SQVTM, CDR2 ANQGSEA. This CDR3 has 13 residues. CDR3 coding DNA: TGCAGCGTTCGACTAGCGGGAGTCGGCGAGCAGTACTTC. Encoded protein: CSVRLAGVGEQYF.

A single count supports this clonotype. This chain joins TRBV7-2 and TRBJ2-5, with 11 bases that match TRBD2. With 3 bases clipped from V and 5 bases from J, the junction kept 5 bases outside the gene matches. The CDR3 totals 15 residues. Germline CDR1 SGHTA, CDR2 FQGNSA. The CDR3 region has the DNA TGTGCCAGCAGCTTTAGCGGGGGGGCCGCGGAGACCCAGTACTTC. It specifies CASSFSGGAAETQYF.

The V gene is TRBV10-3, the J gene TRBJ1-1; unclear D gene. Germline lookup yields CDR1 ENHRY and CDR2 SYGVKD. The CDR3 has 12 amino acids. The germline V and J ends were trimmed by 11 bases and 1 base, with 11 bases remaining between them. CDR3 in amino acids: CAAKAGNTEAFF. The CDR3 DNA reads as TGTGCCGCAAAGGCTGGGAACACTGAAGCTTTCTTT.

This clonotype was seen only a few times. The CDR3 coding sequence is TGTGCCAGCAGCTTGATAGGGGTGGGAATCCAAGAGACCCAGTACTTC. It translates to CASSLIGVGIQETQYF. This chain links TRBV5-5 with TRBJ2-5; TRBD1 is a possible D gene (5 bases). The CDR3 extends over 16 amino acids. Germline V CDR1 and CDR2: SGHKS, YYEKEE (reference sequence). Trimming stripped 1 base from V and 1 base from J, with 14 bases between.

This chain connects TRBV7-2 to TRBJ2-3; 8 nucleotides align to TRBD2. Looked up from germline, CDR1 is SGHTA and CDR2 is FQGNSA. Unmatched junction bases numbered 6, after V lost 4 bases and J lost 6 bases. The CDR3 has 14 amino acids. CDR3 nucleotide sequence: TGTGCCAGCAGCTCCGGGGGGGGCTTCGATACGCAGTATTTT. Its translation is CASSSGGGFDTQYF.

The chain combines TRBV11-2 with TRBJ1-6; a weak D match, TRBD1 (6 bases). This CDR3 is 15 amino acids long. The V end was cut by 5 bases, the J end by 8 bases, with 16 bases between. CDR1 SGHAT and CDR2 FQNNGV come from the germline V gene. CDR3 protein: CASSPTRGGHSPLHF. The CDR3 DNA is TGTGCCAGCAGCCCAACTCGGGGGGGGCATTCACCCCTCCACTTT. Filled out from reference TRBV11-2 and TRBJ1-6, the complete variable domain reads EAGVAQSPRYKIIEKRQSVAFWCNPISGHATLYWYQQILGQGPKLLIQFQNNGVVDDSQLPKDRFSAERLKGVDSTLKIQPAKLEDSAVYLCASSPTRGGHSPLHFGNGTRLTVT.

V usage is TRBV27 and J usage is TRBJ2-7; 8 bases fit TRBD2. V shed 3 bases and J 0 bases; nucleotides not matched to a gene: 4. The CDR3 covers 15 residues. Germline V CDR1 and CDR2: MNHEY, SMNVEV (reference sequence). The CDR3 sequence is CASSFSGISSYEQYF. CDR3 DNA: TGTGCCAGCAGTTTTAGCGGGATTAGCTCCTACGAGCAGTACTTC.

In this sample, this clonotype turned up a few times. V is TRBV3-1 and J is TRBJ2-6, with a weak D call TRBD1 (6 bases). V was pared by 0 bases and J by 1 base, with 16 bases between. The CDR3 consists of 19 residues. Germline CDR1 LGHDT, CDR2 YNNKEL (reference sequence). The CDR3 coding sequence is TGTGCCAGCAGCCAAGACCCCGGGACATTCGTTTCTGGGGCCAACGTCCTGACTTTC. This encodes CASSQDPGTFVSGANVLTF.

This clonotype was counted ten times or more. Mismatch with germline at one junction end may stem from a read error. The chain carries TRBV7-2 and TRBJ2-3; 9 nucleotides agree with TRBD2. The CDR3 extends over 13 amino acids. Germline V gives CDR1 SGHTA, CDR2 FQGNSA. The CDR3 protein is CASSLAGADTQYF. CDR3 DNA sequence: TGCGCCAGCAGCTTAGCGGGAGCAGATACGCAGTATTTT.

The chain carries TRBV24-1 and TRBJ2-3, with D unresolved. With 7 bases removed from V and 3 bases from J, the gap between germline ends came to 10 bases. CDR1 is KGHDR, CDR2 SFDVKD, per germline. The CDR3 runs to 13 residues. The CDR3 sequence: CATRQIGTDTQYF. The CDR3 nucleotides are TGTGCCACCAGGCAGATAGGAACAGATACGCAGTATTTT.

This clonotype appeared a few times. V is TRBV10-3 and J is TRBJ2-4, with 9 positions matching TRBD2. The better agreement between TRBJ2-7 and the DNA end casts doubt on the J call. The CDR3 runs 16 residues. Germline-derived CDR1 and CDR2 are ENHRY and SYGVKD. CDR3 in DNA: TGTGCCATCAGTGAGTCGATGCTAGCGGGAATATACGAGCAGTACTTC. Its protein product is CAISESMLAGIYEQYF.

This clonotype was detected only a few times. This CDR3 reads CASSFTGTGDEKLFF. The CDR3 nucleotides read TGTGCCAGCAGTTTTACCGGGACAGGGGATGAAAAACTGTTTTTT. V and J are TRBV12-3 or TRBV12-4 and TRBJ1-4, with 10 bases that match TRBD1. The CDR3 loop spans 15 amino acids. Trimming removed 3 bases from V and 6 bases from J; junction bases left unmatched: 4.

CDR3 loop: CATSEAGGQYNEQFF. CDR3 DNA sequence: TGTGCCACCAGTGAGGCGGGGGGCCAGTACAATGAGCAGTTCTTC. The V gene is TRBV24-1, the J gene TRBJ2-1, with 8 bases matching TRBD2. The CDR3 totals 15 residues. The J segment lost 4 bases and the V segment lost 4 bases, leaving 5 bases of the junction unmatched. Germline loops: CDR1 KGHDR, CDR2 SFDVKD.

In its sample, this clonotype was seen a few times. The V and J genes are TRBV28 and TRBJ2-5; D unclear. The end of the DNA is better explained by TRBJ2-7, so the J call may be wrong. The CDR3 covers 15 residues. The germline gives CDR1 MDHEN, CDR2 SYDVKM. The DNA of the CDR3 is TGTGCCAGCAGTTTAATACAGTCTAGTAATTACGAGCAGTACTTC. Protein: CASSLIQSSNYEQYF.

This clonotype was observed a handful of times. The chain has TRBV7-9 and TRBJ2-6; TRBD1 is a possible D gene (5 bases). V dropped 7 bases and J dropped 0 bases, with 13 bases sitting between them. CDR1 SEHNR and CDR2 FQNEAQ come from the germline V gene (reference sequence). The length of the CDR3 is 16 residues. The CDR3 region is CASMWQGYSGANVLTF. CDR3 in DNA: TGTGCCAGCATGTGGCAGGGTTACTCTGGGGCCAACGTCCTGACTTTC.